This paragraph reports one TCR beta chain. Germline-derived CDR1 and CDR2 are SNHLY and FYNNEI. V gave up 8 bases and J gave up 3 bases; unmatched junction bases: 5. The CDR3 is made up of 13 amino acids. The study ran the assay at deep level. The method was immunoSEQ multiplex PCR; TCRdb's version includes in-frame clones alone and lacks a portion of them. In the table there are around 510,000 clones, around 96% of which are singletons. The sample is drawn from a study of shared clonotypes between healthy human individuals. For the study at large: The cohort had a couple of women and three men, ages 18 to 49.

The source of this sequence is a woman aged 25-40 years in good health. Sequences were obtained from naive CD4+ T cells sorted from blood. Subset defined: CD45RA+ positively selected. This rearrangement joins TRBV2 to TRBJ1-2; 8 bases are shared with TRBD1. The CDR3 nucleotides are TGTGCCAGCCAGGACAGGGCTGACTATGGCTACACCTTC. Translation: CASQDRADYGYTF. Full variable domain (outside the CDR3, taken from reference TRBV2 and TRBJ1-2): EPEVTQTPSHQVTQMGQEVILRCVPISNHLYFYWYRQILGQKVEFLVSFYNNEISEKSEIFDDQFSVERPDGSNFTLKIRSTKLEDSAMYFCASQDRADYGYTFGSGTRLTVV.